These 24 T cell receptor beta chains originate from one sample sequenced in a study of cytomegalovirus exposure and HLA in healthy donors. PCR employed 60 Vbeta and 13 Jbeta primers. Some clones are missing from TCRdb's copy, which holds only in-frame ones; the method was immunoSEQ multiplex PCR. The sample includes 80,000 to 100,000 clones, around three quarters of them seen just once. The sequenced sample consisted of PBMCs. Source of these receptors: a man aged 25-45 years in good health and CMV-seronegative.

The V call is TRBV28, the J call TRBJ1-2; 7 bases line up with TRBD1. The CDR3 contains 16 residues. In germline, CDR1 is MDHEN, CDR2 SYDVKM. V lost 3 bases to trimming and J lost 4 bases; unmatched junction nucleotides: 11. CDR3 DNA sequence: TGTGCCAGCAGTTTGGCGGCGGCAGGGGGAGGCTATGGCTACACCTTC. Encoded protein: CASSLAAAGGGYGYTF.

The sample holds one count of this clone. The chain uses TRBV27 and TRBJ2-7; 10 bases agree with TRBD1. The V and J ends lost 6 bases and 3 bases, in that order; junction bases with no gene match: 8. The CDR3 runs 15 residues. CDR1 and CDR2 from the germline V gene are MNHEY and SMNVEV (reference sequence). The CDR3 region has the DNA TGTGCCAGCAGACGAACCCGGGACAGGGGCTACGAGCAGTACTTC. This codes for CASRRTRDRGYEQYF.

This clone was detected only once. V usage is TRBV5-1 and J usage is TRBJ1-2; 9 bases match TRBD1. Germline-derived CDR1 and CDR2 are SGHRS and YFSETQ. The CDR3 length is 15 residues. V shed 4 bases, J shed 0 bases, and the junction held 4 bases outside the gene matches. The CDR3 is CASSLRQGANYGYTF. As DNA, the CDR3 is TGCGCCAGCAGCCTACGACAGGGGGCTAACTATGGCTACACCTTC. The whole variable domain, filled in from reference TRBV5-1 and TRBJ1-2, reads KAGVTQTPRYLIKTRGQQVTLSCSPISGHRSVSWYQQTPGQGLQFLFEYFSETQRNKGNFPGRFSGRQFSNSRSEMNVSTLELGDSALYLCASSLRQGANYGYTFGSGTRLTVV.

The CDR3 loop is CASSLEQGPYEQYF. The CDR3 nucleotides read TGTGCCAGCAGCTTAGAACAGGGACCCTACGAGCAGTACTTC. The gene calls are TRBV11-2 and TRBJ2-7; D perhaps matches TRBD1 (6 bases). The CDR3 consists of 14 residues. Looked up from germline, CDR1 is SGHAT and CDR2 is FQNNGV. V shed 0 bases and J shed 2 bases, with 8 bases lying between them. Supplemented by reference TRBV11-2 and TRBJ2-7, the full variable domain reads EAGVAQSPRYKIIEKRQSVAFWCNPISGHATLYWYQQILGQGPKLLIQFQNNGVVDDSQLPKDRFSAERLKGVDSTLKIQPAKLEDSAVYLCASSLEQGPYEQYFGPGTRLTVT.

The genes are TRBV30 and TRBJ1-1, with TRBD1 identical over 9 bases. The V gene's germline CDR1 is GTSNPN and CDR2 SVGIG (reference sequence). There are 12 residues in the CDR3. Losses at the gene ends were 3 bases for V and 6 bases for J; bases not matched to a gene: 2. CDR3 loop: CAWRQGAPEAFF. The CDR3 coding sequence is TGTGCCTGGAGACAGGGGGCCCCTGAAGCTTTCTTT.

A few counts support this clone. The chain is built from TRBV7-6 and TRBJ2-7; 8 bases are a match to TRBD1. Germline V gene sequence: CDR1 SGHVS, CDR2 FNYEAQ. The CDR3 sequence is 17 residues long. V shed 2 bases, J shed 5 bases, and the junction held 14 bases outside the gene matches. This CDR3 reads CASSLRGVGQGADEQYF. The CDR3 coding sequence is TGTGCCAGCAGCTTAAGGGGTGTAGGGCAGGGGGCCGACGAGCAGTACTTC.

This chain connects TRBV6-5 to TRBJ1-1; D not certain. Germline V CDR1 and CDR2: MNHEY, SVGAGI. V dropped 5 bases and J dropped 4 bases, with 17 bases sitting between them. CDR3 size: 15 residues. DNA for the CDR3: TGTGCCAGCAGTCCCATCCACCCGGCTAGCACTGAAGCTTTCTTT. Its translation: CASSPIHPASTEAFF.

The chain uses TRBV10-2 and TRBJ2-1; D not certain. The length of the CDR3 is 16 residues. CDR1 is WSHSY, CDR2 SAAADI, per germline. V was clipped by 0 bases and J by 0 bases, with 9 bases between them. The CDR3 sequence: CASSESGGSSYNEQFF. The CDR3 DNA sequence: TGCGCCAGCAGTGAGTCTGGCGGATCCTCCTACAATGAGCAGTTCTTC.

The gene calls are TRBV6-1 and TRBJ1-5, with 9 nucleotides matching TRBD1. The CDR3 extends over 15 amino acids. CDR1 and CDR2 (germline): MNHNS, SASEGT. Unmatched junction bases numbered 10, after V lost 7 bases and J lost 6 bases. The CDR3 here is CASTPPTGGFQPQHF. DNA of the CDR3: TGTGCCAGCACCCCCCCGACAGGGGGTTTTCAGCCCCAGCATTTT.

The chain is built from TRBV5-1 and TRBJ2-5, with 8 nucleotides matching TRBD2. J gave up 5 bases and V 1 base, and 4 bases lay outside the gene matches. The germline V gene has CDR1 SGHRS and CDR2 YFSETQ. The CDR3 is made up of 14 amino acids. CDR3 bases: TGCGCCAGCAGCTTGAGCGGGGGTGGGGAGACCCAGTACTTC. Translating it yields CASSLSGGGETQYF.

This sequence joins TRBV25-1 and TRBJ2-3, with a tentative D call TRBD1 (6 bases). Germline lookup yields CDR1 MGHDK and CDR2 SYGVNS. V lost 4 bases and J 1 base, leaving 12 bases between the germline ends. CDR3 length: 15 residues. In nucleotides, the CDR3 is TGTGCCAGCAGTGGGGGGCAGGGACGCACAGATACGCAGTATTTT. Protein: CASSGGQGRTDTQYF.

This chain joins TRBV29-1 and TRBJ1-1, with 7 bases aligning to TRBD1. The trim removed 6 bases at V and 2 bases at J, leaving 12 bases unmatched. CDR1 is SQVTM, CDR2 ANQGSEA, per germline. The CDR3 loop spans 15 amino acids. The chain's CDR3 is CSVSGAGTANTEAFF. As DNA, the CDR3 is TGCAGCGTGTCCGGTGCCGGGACAGCAAACACTGAAGCTTTCTTT. The whole variable domain, remainder taken from reference TRBV29-1 and TRBJ1-1, is SAVISQKPSRDICQRGTSLTIQCQVDSQVTMMFWYRQQPGQSLTLIATANQGSEATYESGFVIDKFPISRPNLTFSTLTVSNMSPEDSSIYLCSVSGAGTANTEAFFGQGTRLTVV.

The chain recombines TRBV29-1 with TRBJ1-1, with D possibly being TRBD1 (6 bases). There are 12 residues in the CDR3. V was clipped by 7 bases and J by 7 bases, with 16 bases between them. Germline CDR1 is SQVTM and CDR2 is ANQGSEA. The CDR3 loop is CSGAQGPYEAFF. CDR3 DNA sequence: TGCAGCGGTGCACAGGGCCCCTATGAAGCTTTCTTT.

The chain employs TRBV6-5 and TRBJ2-1, with D possibly TRBD2 on 6 matching bases. This CDR3 is built from 12 residues. The germline V and J ends were trimmed by 1 base and 10 bases, with 8 bases remaining between them. CDR1 and CDR2 from the germline V gene are MNHEY and SVGAGI. In DNA form, the CDR3 reads TGTGCCAGCAGTTACTACGGACTAGAGCAGTTCTTC. Residues: CASSYYGLEQFF.

The rearrangement links TRBV18 to TRBJ1-5; D is uncertain. The ends were cut back, 5 bases at V and 1 base at J, with 12 bases in the middle. Per germline, CDR1 KGHSH and CDR2 LQKENI. The CDR3 contains 15 residues. The CDR3 region is CASSRQTESNQPQHF. The CDR3 DNA reads as TGTGCCAGCTCAAGACAAACGGAAAGCAATCAGCCCCAGCATTTT. The variable domain in full, completed from reference TRBV18 and TRBJ1-5, reads NAGVMQNPRHLVRRRGQEARLRCSPMKGHSHVYWYRQLPEEGLKFMVYLQKENIIDESGMPKERFSAEFPKEGPSILRIQQVVRGDSAAYFCASSRQTESNQPQHFGDGTRLSIL.

The genes are TRBV5-1 and TRBJ2-1; the match to TRBD2 covers 7 bases. This CDR3 comprises 15 residues. From germline, CDR1 is SGHRS and CDR2 YFSETQ. After removal of 1 base from V and 2 bases from J, the junction contained 3 bases not matched to a gene. The DNA of the CDR3 is TGCGCCAGCAGCTTGAGCGGGGTGACCTACAATGAGCAGTTCTTC. This gives the protein CASSLSGVTYNEQFF.

This clone was seen once. This sequence joins TRBV6-6 and TRBJ2-7, with D possibly being TRBD1 (5 bases). V dropped 6 bases and J dropped 4 bases, with 13 bases sitting between them. This CDR3 comprises 13 residues. Per the germline V gene, CDR1 is MNHNY and CDR2 is SVGAGI (reference sequence). The CDR3: CASSRVVLYEQYF. DNA for the CDR3: TGTGCCAGCAGCAGGGTCGTCCTGTACGAGCAGTACTTC.

This clone was observed a few times. This chain links TRBV2 with TRBJ2-7; D might be TRBD1 (5 bases). The CDR3 length is 12 residues. The V gene lost 6 bases and the J gene lost 5 bases, with 11 bases spanning the gap. Germline V lookup: CDR1 SNHLY, CDR2 FYNNEI. This CDR3 reads CASRNRYHEQYF. The CDR3 DNA is TGTGCCAGCAGAAACAGGTACCACGAGCAGTACTTC.

The rearrangement joins TRBV4-1 to TRBJ1-4; D is ambiguous. Germline V lookup: CDR1 MGHRA, CDR2 YSYEKL. Trimming pared 1 base from V and 7 bases from J, leaving 25 bases between. The CDR3 covers 19 residues. The CDR3 DNA follows: TGCGCCAGCAGCCAAGGCATCCAGCGAGGGCCGAGAGATCGTGAAAAACTGTTTTTT. As protein: CASSQGIQRGPRDREKLFF.

The CDR3 loop reads CASSQWTGYNSEAFF. The CDR3 coding sequence is TGTGCCAGCAGCCAATGGACAGGGTATAACTCTGAAGCTTTCTTT. The V call is TRBV14, the J call TRBJ1-1, with 8 bases lining up with TRBD1. This CDR3 has 15 residues. CDR1 is SGHDN and CDR2 is FVKESK in the germline V gene. V trimming: 2 bases; J trimming: 6 bases; junction bases outside the gene matches: 8.

This rearrangement joins TRBV2 to TRBJ2-2, with TRBD1 matching over 8 bases. Looked up from germline, CDR1 is SNHLY and CDR2 is FYNNEI. The V and J ends lost 10 bases and 3 bases, in that order; junction bases with no gene match: 4. The CDR3 contains 13 residues. The CDR3 coding sequence is TGTGCCACGAAACAGGGGGACACCGGGGAGCTGTTTTTT. This translates into CATKQGDTGELFF.

V and J are TRBV27 and TRBJ2-6, with 10 positions matching TRBD1. V lost 7 bases and J lost 5; bases outside the gene matches: 5. There are 15 residues in the CDR3. The germline CDR1 and CDR2 sequences are MNHEY and SMNVEV (reference sequence). Here the CDR3 DNA reads TGTGCCAGCACCCTGACAGGGGGCTGGGCCAACGTCCTGACTTTC. Its translation: CASTLTGGWANVLTF.

V is TRBV25-1 and J is TRBJ2-5; 12 positions match TRBD1. V shed 4 bases and J 1 base; nucleotides not matched to a gene: 4. The germline gives CDR1 MGHDK, CDR2 SYGVNS. This CDR3 region has 16 residues. The CDR3 DNA is TGTGCCAGCAGTGGCCGGGACAGGGGGCTCCAAGAGACCCAGTACTTC. Residues: CASSGRDRGLQETQYF.

This chain joins TRBV25-1 and TRBJ2-3; D unclear. The CDR3 length is 13 residues. CDR1 and CDR2 from the germline V gene are MGHDK and SYGVNS. Trimming pared 2 bases from V and 0 bases from J, leaving 3 bases between. CDR3 residues: CASSERSTDTQYF. CDR3 bases: TGTGCCAGCAGTGAACGGAGCACAGATACGCAGTATTTT. Variable domain in full (rest from reference TRBV25-1 and TRBJ2-3): EADIYQTPRYLVIGTGKKITLECSQTMGHDKMYWYQQDPGMELHLIHYSYGVNSTEKGDLSSESTVSRIRTEHFPLTLESARPSHTSQYLCASSERSTDTQYFGPGTRLTVL.